Shown below are 13 T cell receptor beta chains from a single sample sequenced in a study of T cell changes during pregnancy in multiple sclerosis. Sequencing used immunoSEQ multiplex PCR; TCRdb keeps in-frame clones, though not all of them. The sample includes some 60,000 clones, 90% seen only once; the top ten take around 2.1%. The starting material was peripheral blood, obtained in the first trimester of pregnancy. The receptors originated from a female donor in good health, enrolled as a control in a pregnancy study.

The rearrangement links TRBV5-1 to TRBJ2-3; 9 bases are a match to TRBD2. Germline CDR1 SGHRS, CDR2 YFSETQ. The length of the CDR3 is 16 residues. V lost 1 base, J lost 4 bases, and 7 bases stayed unmatched. The CDR3 here is CASSLSPSGTADTQYF. The CDR3 DNA is TGCGCCAGCAGCTTGTCGCCTAGCGGGACCGCAGATACGCAGTATTTT.

The chain links TRBV5-6 to TRBJ2-5, with D tentatively TRBD1 (5 bases). V was clipped by 2 bases and J by 13 bases, with 24 bases between them. The germline V gene encodes CDR1 SGHDT and CDR2 YYEEEE. The CDR3 contains 15 residues. The CDR3 DNA is TGTGCCAGCAGCTTAATTCGACAGCTGAATAGGGTCGTGTACTTC. Amino acid sequence: CASSLIRQLNRVVYF.

The chain uses TRBV7-9 and TRBJ1-4; 7 nucleotides match TRBD1. This CDR3 is built from 13 residues. V was pared by 4 bases and J by 7 bases, with 3 bases of the junction left unmatched. Germline CDR1 is SEHNR and CDR2 is FQNEAQ (reference sequence). In DNA, the CDR3 is TGTGCCAGCAGCTCGAACAGGGGTGAAAAACTGTTTTTT. Translation: CASSSNRGEKLFF.

In its sample, this clone was seen many times. The J gene is TRBJ1-1, the V gene TRBV18; a weak D match, TRBD1 (6 bases). Germline assignment: CDR1 KGHSH and CDR2 LQKENI. Trimming shortened V by 6 bases and J by 3 bases, and 11 bases separated the two germline ends. This CDR3 has 13 amino acids. The DNA for the CDR3 is TGTGCCAGCTCCTTAGGGGGGGACACTGAAGCTTTCTTT. It yields the protein CASSLGGDTEAFF.

The chain carries TRBV2 and TRBJ2-1; 15 positions match TRBD2. Trimming cost V 7 bases and J 6 bases; bases outside gene matches: 13. The CDR3 sequence is 18 residues long. In germline, CDR1 is SNHLY, CDR2 FYNNEI. The CDR3 sequence is CASTGLAGGPTNVNEQFF. The CDR3 nucleotides are TGTGCCAGCACAGGACTAGCGGGAGGGCCGACGAATGTCAATGAGCAGTTCTTC.

The V and J genes are TRBV28 and TRBJ2-7, with D possibly being TRBD1 (6 bases). V was pared by 6 bases and J by 2 bases, with 17 bases between. Germline V lookup: CDR1 MDHEN, CDR2 SYDVKM. The CDR3 is 15 residues long. CDR3 loop: CASRSGQGRTYEQYF. The CDR3 DNA sequence: TGTGCCAGCAGATCAGGGCAGGGGAGAACCTACGAGCAGTACTTC. Full variable domain (missing parts from reference TRBV28 and TRBJ2-7): DVKVTQSSRYLVKRTGEKVFLECVQDMDHENMFWYRQDPGLGLRLIYFSYDVKMKEKGDIPEGYSVSREKKERFSLILESASTNQTSMYLCASRSGQGRTYEQYFGPGTRLTVT.

This clone appeared a single time. V is TRBV2 and J is TRBJ2-7; 7 bases agree with TRBD2. The CDR3 covers 15 residues. Per germline, CDR1 SNHLY and CDR2 FYNNEI. The J segment lost 1 base and the V segment lost 4 bases, leaving 7 bases of the junction unmatched. DNA of the CDR3: TGTGCCAGCAGTGTTTTGGGGGGGGGATCCTACGAGCAGTACTTC. Translating gives CASSVLGGGSYEQYF.

J is TRBJ1-2 and V is TRBV6-5; 8 bases fit TRBD1. The CDR3 extends over 13 amino acids. CDR1 is MNHEY and CDR2 is SVGAGI in the germline V gene. The V gene end was trimmed by 8 bases and the J gene end by 6 bases; junction bases not matched to a gene: 8. The CDR3 reads CASAQGAFNGYTF. CDR3 sequence (DNA): TGTGCCAGCGCCCAGGGGGCATTTAATGGCTACACCTTC.

The CDR3 nucleotides are TGTGCCAGCAGGCGACACCCTGAGGGCCTTAGCACAGATACGCAGTATTTT. Translation gives CASRRHPEGLSTDTQYF. The V and J genes are TRBV7-8 and TRBJ2-3; D is perhaps TRBD2 (5 bases). The CDR3 length is 17 residues. V lost 6 bases, J lost 0 bases, and 19 bases lay in between. Germline lookup yields CDR1 SGHVS and CDR2 FQNEAQ. Full variable domain (outside the CDR3, taken from reference TRBV7-8 and TRBJ2-3): GAGVSQSPRYKVAKRGQDVALRCDPISGHVSLFWYQQALGQGPEFLTYFQNEAQLDKSGLPSDRFFAERPEGSVSTLKIQRTQQEDSAVYLCASRRHPEGLSTDTQYFGPGTRLTVL.

To note about this clone: The junction shows a germline mismatch at one end, possibly a read error. The chain couples TRBV5-4 to TRBJ2-2; 10 bases align to TRBD1. Looked up from germline, CDR1 is SGHNT and CDR2 is YYREEE (reference sequence). CDR3 length equals 15 residues. CDR3 sequence (DNA): TGTGCCAGCGGCTTAAGGACAGGGGGCACCGGGGAGCTGTTTTTT. Translation: CASGLRTGGTGELFF.

The chain combines TRBV5-1 with TRBJ1-1; 8 bases fit TRBD1. V was pared by 4 bases and J by 1 base, with 9 bases of the junction left unmatched. The CDR3 spans 16 residues. CDR1 and CDR2 (germline): SGHRS, YFSETQ. The CDR3: CASSLLGTGGNTEAFF. Here the CDR3 DNA reads TGCGCCAGCAGCCTCTTGGGAACAGGGGGGAACACTGAAGCTTTCTTT.

The rearrangement links TRBV6-4 to TRBJ2-1, with 15 bases identical to TRBD2. The V gene end was trimmed by 2 bases and the J gene end by 0 bases; junction bases not matched to a gene: 2. CDR3 length: 18 residues. Per the germline V gene, CDR1 is MRHNA and CDR2 is SNTAGT. CDR3 sequence: CASSDRTSGRVSYNEQFF. CDR3 DNA: TGTGCCAGCAGTGACCGGACTAGCGGGAGGGTCTCCTACAATGAGCAGTTCTTC.

This rearrangement joins TRBV27 to TRBJ1-5; 7 bases are shared with TRBD1. Germline CDR1 MNHEY, CDR2 SMNVEV (reference sequence). The CDR3 has 14 amino acids. The J segment lost 4 bases and the V segment lost 5 bases, leaving 5 bases of the junction unmatched. CDR3 DNA: TGTGCCAGCAGTATAACAGGGGTAAATCAGCCCCAGCATTTT. Translated, it gives CASSITGVNQPQHF.